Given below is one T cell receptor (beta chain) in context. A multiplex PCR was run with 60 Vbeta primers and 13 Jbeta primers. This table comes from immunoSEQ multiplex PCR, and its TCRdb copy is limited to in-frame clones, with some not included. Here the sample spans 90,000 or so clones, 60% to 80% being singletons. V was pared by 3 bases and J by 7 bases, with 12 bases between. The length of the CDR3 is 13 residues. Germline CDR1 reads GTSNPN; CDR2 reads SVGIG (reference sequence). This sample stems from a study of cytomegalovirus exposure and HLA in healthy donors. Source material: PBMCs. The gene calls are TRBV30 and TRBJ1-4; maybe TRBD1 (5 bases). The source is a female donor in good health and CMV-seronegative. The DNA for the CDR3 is TGTGCCTGGAGCCGGACGGGGGGTGAAAAACTGTTTTTT. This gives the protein CAWSRTGGEKLFF.